The rows below give T cell receptor beta chains drawn from one sample of a study of shared clonotypes between healthy human individuals. Sequencing used immunoSEQ multiplex PCR; TCRdb keeps in-frame clones, though not all of them. Among about 1.5 million clones, around 98% were seen once, and the ten largest hold around 0.45%. The sequenced sample consisted of naive CD4+ T cells sorted from blood. Every receptor here comes from a man aged 25 to 40 in good health. The CDR3 runs from the conserved cysteine through the conserved F or W. The D gene is left open where the match is weak. Some rows mark clone size as missing; the rest say once, few, many or name a class of expanded clone.

j_gene	abundance	v_gene	d_gene	CDR3aa	CDR3nt
TRBJ2-1	-	TRBV19	-	CASSTRGENEQFF	TGTGCCAGTAGTACGCGCGGGGAAAATGAGCAGTTCTTC
TRBJ2-3	-	TRBV27	-	CASSRGLSTDTQYF	TGTGCCAGCAGCCGCGGACTAAGCACAGATACGCAGTATTTT
TRBJ1-2	once	TRBV5-1	TRBD1	CASSSGQGAPSYGYTF	TGCGCCAGCAGCTCTGGACAGGGGGCCCCCTCATATGGCTACACCTTC
TRBJ2-7	-	TRBV7-8	TRBD2	CASSLARLAESSYEQYF	TGTGCCAGCAGCTTAGCCCGACTAGCGGAAAGCTCCTACGAGCAGTACTTC
TRBJ1-4	once	TRBV14	-	CASSLTGREGEKLFF	TGTGCCAGCAGCCTCACCGGGAGGGAGGGTGAAAAACTGTTTTTT
TRBJ2-6	-	TRBV15	TRBD1	CATSNRTGLRGANVLTF	TGTGCCACCAGCAACCGGACAGGGTTGAGAGGGGCCAACGTCCTGACTTTC
TRBJ2-2	once	TRBV5-6	-	CASSLGGITGELFF	TGTGCCAGCAGCCTAGGGGGGATTACCGGGGAGCTGTTTTTT
TRBJ1-4	-	TRBV28	-	CASSPLNEKLFF	TGTGCCAGCAGCCCACTTAATGAAAAACTGTTTTTT
TRBJ2-1	-	TRBV28	-	CASSLTSWARGFF	TGTGCCAGCAGTTTGACTTCTTGGGCCCGCGGGTTCTTC
TRBJ2-1	-	TRBV5-1	-	CASSLAFREAYNEQFF	TGCGCCAGCAGCTTGGCCTTCCGTGAGGCTTACAATGAGCAGTTCTTC
TRBJ2-5	-	TRBV7-9	TRBD2	CASSGYTSDQETQYF	TGTGCCAGCAGCGGATACACTAGCGACCAAGAGACCCAGTACTTC
TRBJ1-2	-	TRBV5-6	TRBD1	CASSEPGTGGDYGYTF	TGTGCCAGCAGCGAACCCGGGACAGGGGGGGACTATGGCTACACCTTC
TRBJ2-1	-	TRBV10-2	-	CASRTSSYNEQFF	TGCGCCAGCAGGACGAGCTCCTACAATGAGCAGTTCTTC
TRBJ2-2	-	TRBV5-1	-	CASSPRLGGQGTGELFF	TGCGCCAGCAGCCCCAGGTTGGGGGGGCAGGGCACCGGGGAGCTGTTTTTT
TRBJ2-3	-	TRBV6-1	TRBD2	CASSILAGGGDTQYF	TGTGCCAGCAGTATACTAGCGGGAGGGGGAGATACGCAGTATTTT
TRBJ2-3	once	TRBV4-3	TRBD2	CASSQVAGVSDTQYF	TGCGCCAGCAGCCAAGTAGCGGGAGTCTCAGATACGCAGTATTTT
TRBJ2-1	once	TRBV7-3	TRBD2	CASSKTGTSGRAIFNEQFF	TGTGCCAGCAGCAAAACCGGGACTAGCGGGAGGGCCATCTTCAATGAGCAGTTCTTC
TRBJ2-2	-	TRBV11-2	TRBD2	CASSSSLVGGTTGELFF	TGTGCCAGCAGCTCCTCCCTGGTGGGGGGGACCACCGGGGAGCTGTTTTTT
TRBJ2-7	-	TRBV19	TRBD2	CASSLAGTSGSTSYEQYF	TGTGCCAGTAGTTTGGCCGGGACTAGCGGGAGCACCTCCTACGAGCAGTACTTC
TRBJ1-1	-	TRBV28	-	CASSWQGTEAFF	TGTGCCAGCAGCTGGCAGGGCACTGAAGCTTTCTTT
TRBJ2-7	-	TRBV28	-	CASSLVVSYEQYF	TGTGCCAGCAGTTTAGTGGTCTCCTACGAGCAGTACTTC
TRBJ2-1	-	TRBV6-1	TRBD2	CASSEKFAGGIAPLGNEQFF	TGTGCCAGCAGTGAGAAATTTGCGGGAGGGATTGCTCCCTTAGGCAATGAGCAGTTCTTC
TRBJ2-7	-	TRBV9	-	CASCVGDEQYF	TGTGCCAGTTGCGTTGGGGACGAGCAGTACTTC
TRBJ1-2	-	TRBV19	-	CASSIIWSGEHYGYTF	TGTGCCAGTAGTATAATTTGGTCTGGGGAACACTATGGCTACACCTTC
TRBJ2-2	-	TRBV7-9	-	CASSEGPGSGNTGELFF	TGTGCCAGCAGCGAAGGGCCTGGGAGTGGGAACACCGGGGAGCTGTTTTTT
TRBJ1-1	-	TRBV9	-	CASSVGPSMNTEAFF	TGTGCCAGCAGCGTAGGTCCCAGCATGAACACTGAAGCTTTCTTT
TRBJ2-4	-	TRBV7-2	TRBD2	CASSLVVTSGMQNIQYF	TGTGCCAGCAGCTTAGTAGTGACTAGCGGGATGCAAAACATTCAGTACTTC
TRBJ2-1	-	TRBV6-1	-	CASSESVTQGPEQFF	TGTGCCAGCAGTGAATCAGTCACGCAGGGGCCAGAGCAGTTCTTC
TRBJ1-1	-	TRBV6-6	-	CASSYGRRNTEAFF	TGTGCCAGCAGTTATGGTCGCCGGAACACTGAAGCTTTCTTT
TRBJ2-5	-	TRBV7-3	TRBD2	CASSLTVTSGSGETQYF	TGTGCCAGCAGCTTAACGGTGACTAGCGGGAGTGGCGAGACCCAGTACTTC
TRBJ1-1	-	TRBV28	-	CASRLPAGEAFF	TGTGCCAGCAGACTGCCGGCGGGTGAAGCTTTCTTT
TRBJ2-7	-	TRBV14	TRBD1	CASSQEPFRDRKMRVDYEQYF	TGTGCCAGCAGCCAAGAGCCTTTCCGGGACAGAAAAATGAGGGTTGACTACGAGCAGTACTTC
TRBJ2-4	-	TRBV2	-	CASSGGGRYIQYF	TGTGCCAGCAGTGGAGGAGGGCGGTACATTCAGTACTTC
TRBJ2-1	-	TRBV15	-	CATSREVTAYNEQFF	TGTGCCACCAGCAGAGAAGTGACAGCCTACAATGAGCAGTTCTTC
TRBJ2-1	once	TRBV29-1	-	CSADSPISYNEQFF	TGCAGCGCGGACAGTCCCATTTCCTACAATGAGCAGTTCTTC
TRBJ2-3	-	TRBV18	-	CASSPPQPGDTDTQYF	TGTGCCAGCTCACCACCTCAACCGGGAGACACAGATACGCAGTATTTT
TRBJ1-2	-	TRBV10-1	TRBD1	CASSFDRVSGYTF	TGCGCCAGCAGCTTCGACAGGGTGTCTGGCTACACCTTC
TRBJ2-2	-	TRBV5-6	-	CASSLFGKSGELFF	TGTGCCAGCAGCCTCTTTGGGAAGTCCGGGGAGCTGTTTTTT